The 6 T cell receptor beta chains below all came from one sample that was sequenced in a study of CD8+ T cells in alopecia areata (dated by TCRdb to the late 2010s). What this sample's treatment or condition label stands for: oral pan-JAK inhibitor, 5-10 mg twice daily. Libraries were made using the immunoSEQ multiplex PCR assay. RNA was extracted from all samples and reverse transcribed into cDNA as template for TCR sequencing. Here the immuneACCESS table is served through TCRdb, limited to in-frame sequences with V and J called. Missing clones are a known gap in these copies; in checked studies unresolved V genes cover under half, and the rest lacks a known reason. The sample table contains roughly 200,000 clones; only one count was recorded for 35% to 45% of them. Together, the top ten hold 0.4% to 0.55% of the sample. This specimen consisted of CD4+ T cells sorted from blood, obtained at approximately week 31, from a patient treated with tofacitinib. The receptors here all came from a human donor with alopecia areata.

This clone came up a few times. This chain links TRBV27 with TRBJ1-1; D is possibly TRBD1 (5 bases). Trimming cost V 3 bases and J 1 base, with 9 bases left between them. CDR1 and CDR2 (germline): MNHEY, SMNVEV (reference sequence). This CDR3 contains 14 residues. Here the CDR3 reads CASSLGRRNTEAFF. The CDR3 DNA reads TGTGCCAGCAGTTTGGGACGGAGGAACACTGAAGCTTTCTTT.

The V and J genes are TRBV5-1 and TRBJ2-3; 12 positions agree with TRBD2. CDR1 and CDR2 from the germline V gene are SGHRS and YFSETQ. The V segment lost 4 bases and the J segment 7 bases; nucleotides outside the gene matches: 22. The CDR3 length is 20 residues. CDR3 in DNA: TGCGCCAGCAGCGGTGGGATTCCGGGACTAGCGGGTTTGGGCCGGAATACGCAGTATTTT. Translation gives CASSGGIPGLAGLGRNTQYF.

V gene TRBV11-3 combines with J gene TRBJ2-1, with a possible D match to TRBD2 (5 bases). Per the germline V gene, CDR1 is SGHNT and CDR2 is YENEEA. Trimming removed 1 base at V and 9 bases at J, with 7 bases between. The CDR3 spans 12 residues. In DNA, the CDR3 is TGTGCCAGCAGCTTAGCTAGCTCTGAGCAGTTCTTC. This translates into CASSLASSEQFF.

V gene TRBV19 combines with J gene TRBJ2-3, with no clear D. The ends were cut back, 6 bases at V and 0 bases at J, with 4 bases in the middle. CDR1 and CDR2 from the germline V gene are LNHDA and SQIVND (reference sequence). This CDR3 is 12 amino acids long. The CDR3 spells CASSPSTDTQYF. CDR3 in DNA: TGTGCCAGTAGCCCCAGCACAGATACGCAGTATTTT.

V gene TRBV6-1 combines with J gene TRBJ1-2, with D possibly TRBD1 on 6 matching bases. The CDR3 sequence is 14 residues long. CDR1 and CDR2 (germline): MNHNS, SASEGT. Deletions cut 1 base from V and 5 bases from J, with 11 bases between. Written as DNA, the CDR3 is TGTGCCAGCAGTGAAGGCTGGACAGAGTATGGCTACACCTTC. It encodes CASSEGWTEYGYTF.

This clone was seen only a few times. The V call is TRBV30, the J call TRBJ2-3; D may be TRBD2 (6 bases). The V end lost 0 bases, the J end lost 2 bases, and 12 bases lay between the germline ends. Germline CDR1 and CDR2: GTSNPN and SVGIG (reference sequence). CDR3 size: 15 residues. CDR3 DNA sequence: TGTGCCTGGAGTGTACGTAGGGACTTCACAGATACGCAGTATTTT. Translated, it gives CAWSVRRDFTDTQYF.